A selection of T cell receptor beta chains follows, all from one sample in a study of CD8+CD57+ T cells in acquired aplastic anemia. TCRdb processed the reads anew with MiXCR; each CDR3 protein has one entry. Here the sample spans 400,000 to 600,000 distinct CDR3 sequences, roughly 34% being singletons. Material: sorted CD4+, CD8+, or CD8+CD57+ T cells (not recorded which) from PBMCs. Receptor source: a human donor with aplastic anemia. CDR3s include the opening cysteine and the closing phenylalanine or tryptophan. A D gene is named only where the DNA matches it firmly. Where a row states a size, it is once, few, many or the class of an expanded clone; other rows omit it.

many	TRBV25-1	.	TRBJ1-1	TGTGCCAGCGCAAGAGGGGATTTAGGGCCGGCGAACACTGAAGCTTTCTTT	CASARGDLGPANTEAFF
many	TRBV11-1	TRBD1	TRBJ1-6	TGTGCCAGCAGCTACCGAACAGGACAGGGGAGCTATAATTCACCCCTCCACTTT	CASSYRTGQGSYNSPLHF
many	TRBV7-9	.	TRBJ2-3	TGTGCCAGCAGCTCCCCGGCAGATACGCAGTATTTT	CASSSPADTQYF
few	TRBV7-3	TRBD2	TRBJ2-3	TGTGCCAGCAGCTTAAACGGCCTAGCGGGAGGGACTACAGATACGCAGTATTTT	CASSLNGLAGGTTDTQYF
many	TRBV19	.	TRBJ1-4	TGTGCCAGTAGCAACAACCCGACCTCGGAAAAACTGTTTTTT	CASSNNPTSEKLFF
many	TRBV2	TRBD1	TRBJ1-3	TGTGCCAGCAGCACAGGGGGAGAAGCTGGAAACACCATATATTTT	CASSTGGEAGNTIYF
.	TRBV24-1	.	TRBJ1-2	TGTGCCACCAGTGATTTTGAGGGGCAAGGCTACACCTTC	CATSDFEGQGYTF
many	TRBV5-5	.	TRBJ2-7	TGTGCCAGCAGCTTGGCCTTATCTCAGCGGTCCTACGAGCAGTACTTC	CASSLALSQRSYEQYF
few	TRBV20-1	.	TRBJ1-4	TGCAGTGCTAGTCTGGACAGCGCAACTAATGAAAAACTGTTTTTT	CSASLDSATNEKLFF
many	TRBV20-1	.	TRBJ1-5	TGCAGTGCTAGAGAAATAGGAAGAGGCAATCAGCCCCAGCATTTT	CSAREIGRGNQPQHF
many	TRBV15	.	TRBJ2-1	TGTGCCACCAGCAGAGATCGCGGGGAGCAGTTCTTC	CATSRDRGEQFF
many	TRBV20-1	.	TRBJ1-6	TGCAGTGCTAGAGTCATCACAGGGTATAATTCACCCCTCCACTTT	CSARVITGYNSPLHF
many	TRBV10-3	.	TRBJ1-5	TGTGCCATCAGTGAGTCGGGGGGCCGGTATAGCAATCAGCCCCAGCATTTT	CAISESGGRYSNQPQHF
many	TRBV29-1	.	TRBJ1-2	TGCAGCGTCCTGACGGGTACGTCTTATGGCTACACCTTC	CSVLTGTSYGYTF
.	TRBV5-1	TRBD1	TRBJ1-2	TGCGCCAGCAGCGGGGGACAGGGACGACATGGCTACACCTTC	CASSGGQGRHGYTF
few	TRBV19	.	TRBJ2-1	TGTGCCAGTAGTACCCCAGACTCTAGCATAATATGGGACAATGAGCAGTTCTTC	CASSTPDSSIIWDNEQFF
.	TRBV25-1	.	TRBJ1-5	TGTGCCAGCTCACCGAACGGTAATCAGCCCCAGCATTTT	CASSPNGNQPQHF
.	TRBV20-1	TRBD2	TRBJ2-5	TGCAATGCTAGTCTGCCTAGCGGGAGTAGTGAGACCCAGTACTTC	CNASLPSGSSETQYF
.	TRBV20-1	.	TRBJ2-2	TGCAGTGCTAGATCCTACGGGGTTAACACCGGGGAGCTGTTTTTT	CSARSYGVNTGELFF
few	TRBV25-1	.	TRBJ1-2	TGTGCCAGCAGTGGGACCAGGGACTATGGCTACACCTTC	CASSGTRDYGYTF
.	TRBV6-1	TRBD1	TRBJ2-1	TGTGCCAGCAGCAATCCGGGACAGGGTTCAAATGAGCAGTTCTTC	CASSNPGQGSNEQFF
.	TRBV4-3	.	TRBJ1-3	TGCGCCAGCAGCCAAGATTTGGGGGGTTTGGGAAACACCATATATTTT	CASSQDLGGLGNTIYF
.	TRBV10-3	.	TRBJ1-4	TGTGCCATCAGTGACATCGGGGTGCAGGCAACTAATGAAAAACTGTTTTTT	CAISDIGVQATNEKLFF
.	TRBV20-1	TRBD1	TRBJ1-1	TGCAGTGCTAGAGGAAATAACAGGGGGAACACTGAAGCTTTCTTT	CSARGNNRGNTEAFF
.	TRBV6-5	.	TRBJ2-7	TGTGCCAGCAGTTACGTGACGCCGGGGTCCGAGCAGTACTTC	CASSYVTPGSEQYF
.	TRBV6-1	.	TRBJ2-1	TGTGCCAGCAGTGGAGAAGCGGGTCAGCAGTTCTTC	CASSGEAGQQFF
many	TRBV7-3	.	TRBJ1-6	TGTGCCAGCAGGCCGGCCGGGGACAATTTAAATTCACCCCTCCACTTT	CASRPAGDNLNSPLHF
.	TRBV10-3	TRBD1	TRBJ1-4	TGTGCCAGCAGTGACGACAGGGGTAATGAAAAACTGTTTTTT	CASSDDRGNEKLFF
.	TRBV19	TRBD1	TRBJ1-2	TGTGCCAGTAGTATAGGGACAGGGGGGTATGGCTACACCTTC	CASSIGTGGYGYTF
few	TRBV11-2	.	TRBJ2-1	TGTGCCAGCAGCTCACGTTTCAGGTCCTACAATGAGCAGTTCTTC	CASSSRFRSYNEQFF
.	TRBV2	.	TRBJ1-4	TGTGCCAGCGTGGGATGGGGGAAGGAAAAACTGTTTTTT	CASVGWGKEKLFF
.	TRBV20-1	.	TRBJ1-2	TGCAGTGCTTCCGCTCTAGCGGGAGGCAACTATGGCTACACCTTC	CSASALAGGNYGYTF